This is a list of T cell receptor beta chains from one sample in a study of PD-1 blockade in classical Hodgkin lymphoma. The data were produced by immunoSEQ multiplex PCR, yet TCRdb's version contains in-frame clones alone and is incomplete. Altogether under 20,000 clones are present, about 75% being singletons, with the ten largest covering roughly 2.6%. The material sequenced was CD4+ T cells from blood, taken before the fourth cycle of nivolumab. These receptors originate from a human donor with classical Hodgkin lymphoma. CDR3s include the opening cysteine and the closing phenylalanine or tryptophan.

J,V,CDR3
TRBJ2-1,TRBV9,CASSVDFRGVGYNEQFF
TRBJ2-4,TRBV18,CASSPLGTGLAKNIQYF
TRBJ1-4,TRBV6-6,CASSYFAGGTNEKLFF
TRBJ2-7,TRBV5-6,CASSTYRGPYEQYF
TRBJ1-2,TRBV10-3,CAISESTGVNYGYTF
TRBJ1-6,TRBV30,CAWRATGVVSPLHF
TRBJ2-5,TRBV5-4,CASSLGSQETQYF
TRBJ2-1,TRBV14,CASSQAGSYNEQFF
TRBJ2-5,TRBV4-2,CASSQERSPAGAQYF
TRBJ2-1,TRBV7-2,CASSSSPAPWDEQFF
TRBJ2-6,TRBV28,CASSSTSGANVLTF
TRBJ2-1,TRBV5-1,CASSLVRANEQFF
TRBJ1-1,TRBV19,CASSTRGYTEAFF
TRBJ1-6,TRBV6-1,CASSDKSGVDIPNSPLHF
TRBJ1-5,TRBV11-2,CASSLDRVNQPQHF
TRBJ1-5,TRBV7-2,CASSLIRDQPQHF
TRBJ2-7,TRBV2,CASSDASGQKSYEQYF
TRBJ1-2,TRBV25-1,CASSGQGWGYTF
TRBJ2-7,TRBV6-5,CASSYTVRNPVYEQYF
TRBJ1-2,TRBV7-2,CASSAGGGYGYTF
TRBJ1-1,TRBV29-1,CSVDLGVGTEAFF
TRBJ1-1,TRBV18,CASSPLSPFQNTEAFF
TRBJ1-2,TRBV28,CASSRMGGGYTF
TRBJ1-2,TRBV6-5,CASSPPRGHGYGYTF